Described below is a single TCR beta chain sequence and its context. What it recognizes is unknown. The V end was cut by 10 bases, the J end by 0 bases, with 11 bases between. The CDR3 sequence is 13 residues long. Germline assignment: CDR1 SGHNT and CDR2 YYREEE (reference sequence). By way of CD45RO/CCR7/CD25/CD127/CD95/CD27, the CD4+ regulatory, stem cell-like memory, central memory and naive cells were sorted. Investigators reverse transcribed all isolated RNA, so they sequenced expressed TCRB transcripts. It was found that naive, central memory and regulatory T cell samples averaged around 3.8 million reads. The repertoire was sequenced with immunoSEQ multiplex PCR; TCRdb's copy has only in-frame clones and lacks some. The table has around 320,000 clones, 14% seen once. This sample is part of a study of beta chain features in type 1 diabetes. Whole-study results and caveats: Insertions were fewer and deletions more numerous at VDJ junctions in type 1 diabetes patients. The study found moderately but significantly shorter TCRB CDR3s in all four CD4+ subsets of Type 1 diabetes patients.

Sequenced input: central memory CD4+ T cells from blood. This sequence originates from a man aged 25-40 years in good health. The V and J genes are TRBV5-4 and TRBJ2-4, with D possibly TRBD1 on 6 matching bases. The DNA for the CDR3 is TGTGCCCTCGCGGACAGAGCCAAAAACATTCAGTACTTC. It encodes CALADRAKNIQYF.